This is a list of T cell receptor beta chains from one sample in a study of T cell changes during pregnancy in multiple sclerosis. The data were produced by immunoSEQ multiplex PCR, yet TCRdb's version contains in-frame clones alone and is incomplete. The sample lists around 36,000 clones, more than 85% occurring once. The sample consisted of CD8+ T cells from peripheral blood mononuclear cells, taken before pregnancy. The receptors were gathered from a female donor with multiple sclerosis, enrolled in a pregnancy study. Each CDR3 is given with its conserved first and last residue. The D gene is left open where the match is weak. Clone size is stated in some rows and not others, as once, few, many or a class when expanded.

abundance	j_gene	v_gene	d_gene	CDR3aa	CDR3nt
.	TRBJ2-7	TRBV7-9	TRBD1	CASSPGQGGEQYF	TGTGCCAGCAGCCCCGGACAGGGGGGGGAGCAGTACTTC
once	TRBJ2-7	TRBV7-8	TRBD2	CASSLEAGTAYEQYF	TGTGCCAGCAGCTTAGAAGCGGGGACTGCCTACGAGCAGTACTTC
.	TRBJ2-7	TRBV30	TRBD2	CAWTAGTSGIAGHEQYF	TGTGCCTGGACCGCCGGGACTAGCGGGATCGCGGGGCACGAGCAGTACTTC
.	TRBJ2-6	TRBV28	.	CASSSLWGVVGANVLTF	TGTGCCAGCAGTTCCCTTTGGGGCGTGGTCGGGGCCAACGTCCTGACTTTC
.	TRBJ1-1	TRBV19	.	CASKLGNTEAFF	TGTGCCAGTAAACTTGGGAACACTGAAGCTTTCTTT
.	TRBJ1-1	TRBV9	.	CASSVVEGQATVTEAFF	TGTGCCAGCAGCGTAGTTGAGGGTCAGGCTACGGTCACTGAAGCTTTCTTT
.	TRBJ2-7	TRBV29-1	.	CSVETRYEQYF	TGCAGCGTTGAGACTCGGTACGAGCAGTACTTC
.	TRBJ2-1	TRBV4-3	TRBD1	CASSQGTGAYNEQFF	TGCGCCAGCAGCCAGGGGACAGGCGCCTACAATGAGCAGTTCTTC
.	TRBJ1-1	TRBV7-8	TRBD1	CASSLLGTVNTEAFF	TGTGCCAGCAGCTTATTAGGGACAGTGAACACTGAAGCTTTCTTT
.	TRBJ1-5	TRBV5-5	.	CASSLVLQLNQPQHF	TGTGCCAGCAGCTTGGTGTTACAGCTTAATCAGCCCCAGCATTTT
.	TRBJ2-7	TRBV5-4	.	CASSSGYSSYEQYF	TGTGCCAGCAGCTCCGGATACAGCTCCTACGAGCAGTACTTC
once	TRBJ2-3	TRBV29-1	TRBD1	CSALTGTGYTQYF	TGCAGCGCCCTCACAGGGACAGGGTATACGCAGTATTTT
once	TRBJ2-1	TRBV4-2	TRBD2	CASSQGVTSGSSYNEQFF	TGTGCCAGCAGCCAAGGGGTTACTAGCGGGAGTTCCTACAATGAGCAGTTCTTC
.	TRBJ2-1	TRBV7-2	TRBD2	CASSITSGRNNEQFF	TGTGCCAGCAGCATCACTAGCGGGAGGAACAATGAGCAGTTCTTC
once	TRBJ1-5	TRBV27	TRBD1	CASSSQQGGSQPQHF	TGTGCCAGCAGTTCCCAACAGGGGGGCAGTCAGCCCCAGCATTTT
.	TRBJ2-1	TRBV2	.	CASSETTGVYNEQFF	TGTGCCAGCAGTGAAACGACGGGGGTCTACAATGAGCAGTTCTTC
few	TRBJ1-1	TRBV7-9	TRBD1	CASSEGQGAKTEAFF	TGTGCCAGCAGCGAGGGACAGGGGGCTAAGACTGAAGCTTTCTTT